The sample holds a few counts of the clone carrying this TCR beta chain. TCRdb's table, derived via immunoSEQ multiplex PCR, lists solely in-frame clones and lacks some. The sample records about 72,000 clones, 82% being singletons. The data belong to a study of blood T cell repertoires in COVID-19. The wider study: The cDNA or gDNA used as material had been derived from T cells, B-cell-depleted T cells, or PBMCs.

This CDR3 has 20 amino acids. The V end lost 6 bases, the J end lost 12 bases, and 38 bases lay between the germline ends. From germline, CDR1 is SNHLY and CDR2 FYNNEI. The rearrangement joins TRBV2 to TRBJ1-4; D remains unclear. The sequencing input was peripheral blood. This clonotype was obtained from a human donor in a cohort sampled during active COVID-19. The CDR3 region is CASRERAIRHKLLMKNQLFF. CDR3 DNA sequence: TGTGCCAGCAGGGAGCGGGCAATCAGGCACAAGCTTTTAATGAAAAACCAACTGTTTTTT.